This T cell receptor beta chain was sequenced in a study of T cells in Graves' hyperthyroidism and ophthalmopathy. This clonotype was found a few times. Roughly 9.1 ml of fresh peripheral blood supplied the PBMCs. The CDR3 is made up of 13 amino acids. Germline V lookup: CDR1 LGHDT, CDR2 YNNKEL (reference sequence). Deletions cut 0 bases from V and 13 bases from J, with 12 bases between. The source material, RNA transcripts, was used to amplify TCR beta CDR3 regions. The HTBI set primed first-round TCR CDR3 RT-PCR. TCRdb reprocessed the multiplex PCR reads via MiXCR and lists one record per CDR3 protein. Of hundreds of thousands of distinct CDR3 sequences detected, approximately 19% appear once; the ten largest clones hold over 15%.

The sequence came from a woman between 45 and 60 years old with Graves' hyperthyroidism that later progressed to Graves' ophthalmopathy. The specimen sequenced was blood. The V gene is TRBV3-1, the J gene TRBJ2-2; a possible D gene is TRBD2 (6 bases). CDR3 residues: CASSQDGGSGLFF. The CDR3 DNA is TGTGCCAGCAGCCAAGACGGGGGAAGTGGGCTGTTTTTT. The variable domain in full, completed from reference TRBV3-1 and TRBJ2-2, reads DTAVSQTPKYLVTQMGNDKSIKCEQNLGHDTMYWYKQDSKKFLKIMFSYNNKELIINETVPNRFSPKSPDKAHLNLHINSLELGDSAVYFCASSQDGGSGLFFGEGSRLTVL.